The 13 T cell receptor beta chains given below trace back to one sample, sequenced in a study of T cell responses to AZD1222 COVID-19 vaccine. The protocol was immunoSEQ multiplex PCR, while the TCRdb copy is restricted to in-frame clones and leaves out a portion. The sample shows approximately 73,000 clones, roughly 84% of them seen only once. Sequencing used peripheral blood, obtained on day 0 of AZD1222 vaccination. The receptors were gathered from an adult in good health.

The V gene is TRBV20-1, the J gene TRBJ1-5; D is uncertain. The V and J ends lost 3 bases and 4 bases respectively, with 10 bases between them. The CDR3 is 13 amino acids. The V gene's germline CDR1 is DFQATT and CDR2 SNEGSKA (reference sequence). The CDR3 coding sequence is TGCAGTGCTAGTAGAGGCGTTAATCAGCCCCAGCATTTT. This gives the protein CSASRGVNQPQHF.

V gene TRBV5-4 combines with J gene TRBJ2-7, with TRBD2 as a possible D gene (6 bases). The CDR3 loop spans 16 amino acids. Germline V gives CDR1 SGHNT, CDR2 YYREEE (reference sequence). V lost 5 bases and J 1 base, leaving 19 bases between the germline ends. In DNA, the CDR3 is TGTGCCAGCAGACTTGGGTTAGCGGACTCTTCCTACGAGCAGTACTTC. This encodes CASRLGLADSSYEQYF. Complete variable domain (other parts from reference TRBV5-4 and TRBJ2-7): ETGVTQSPTHLIKTRGQQVTLRCSSQSGHNTVSWYQQALGQGPQFIFQYYREEENGRGNFPPRFSGLQFPNYSSELNVNALELDDSALYLCASRLGLADSSYEQYFGPGTRLTVT.

This clone was counted only a few times. The chain is built from TRBV28 and TRBJ2-7; D is tentatively TRBD1 or TRBD2 (5 bases each). Germline V CDR1 and CDR2: MDHEN, SYDVKM. This CDR3 has 14 residues. Trimming removed 3 bases from V and 2 bases from J, with 11 bases in between. The CDR3 nucleotides are TGTGCCAGCAGTTTTGGGGACCGACCCTACGAGCAGTACTTC. It encodes CASSFGDRPYEQYF. The complete variable domain, with remaining parts taken from reference TRBV28 and TRBJ2-7, reads DVKVTQSSRYLVKRTGEKVFLECVQDMDHENMFWYRQDPGLGLRLIYFSYDVKMKEKGDIPEGYSVSREKKERFSLILESASTNQTSMYLCASSFGDRPYEQYFGPGTRLTVT.

This rearrangement joins TRBV6-5 to TRBJ2-5, with D possibly TRBD2 on 5 matching bases. The germline gives CDR1 MNHEY, CDR2 SVGAGI. Trimming stripped 5 bases from V and 1 base from J, with 14 bases between. This CDR3 comprises 15 residues. The CDR3 bases are TGTGCCAGCAGTCTTACCCGGCTAGCCCAAGAGACCCAGTACTTC. Protein: CASSLTRLAQETQYF.

This chain joins TRBV11-2 and TRBJ2-7; 7 positions agree with TRBD1. Germline V gene lookup returns CDR1 SGHAT and CDR2 FQNNGV. J lost 9 bases, V lost 6 bases, and 20 bases had no gene match. The length of the CDR3 is 16 residues. The DNA for the CDR3 is TGTGCCAGCAGTTTGGGCCGCCCAGACAGGGCCTCTGGGCAGTACTTC. This sequence encodes CASSLGRPDRASGQYF.

V and J are TRBV28 and TRBJ2-4; no firm D call. Germline assignment: CDR1 MDHEN and CDR2 SYDVKM. This CDR3 is 16 amino acids long. V lost 5 bases to trimming and J lost 0 bases, with 14 bases between them. The CDR3 bases are TGTGCCAGCAGTCCCCACCCTTCCCTAGCCAAAAACATTCAGTACTTC. Protein: CASSPHPSLAKNIQYF.

This clone was seen a handful of times. The rearrangement joins TRBV7-9 to TRBJ1-1; 10 bases map to TRBD1. There are 16 residues in the CDR3. The junction had 6 bases not matched to a gene; V was cut back by 5 bases and J by 0 bases. Germline V gene data show CDR1 as SEHNR and CDR2 as FQNEAQ (reference sequence). The CDR3 here is CASSPTGTGVNTEAFF. The DNA for the CDR3 is TGTGCCAGCAGCCCGACCGGGACAGGGGTGAACACTGAAGCTTTCTTT.

V usage is TRBV28 and J usage is TRBJ1-4, with TRBD1 matching 9 bases. The ends lost 3 bases at V and 4 bases at J; junction bases unmatched: 0. Germline V lookup: CDR1 MDHEN, CDR2 SYDVKM. The CDR3 length is 14 residues. DNA for the CDR3: TGTGCCAGCAGTTTGGGACAGGGTAATGAAAAACTGTTTTTT. Protein product: CASSLGQGNEKLFF.

The rearrangement uses TRBV18 and TRBJ1-2, with no clear D. The germline V gene has CDR1 KGHSH and CDR2 LQKENI. The CDR3 loop spans 16 amino acids. Trimming removed 1 base from V and 3 bases from J, with 15 bases in between. CDR3 bases: TGTGCCAGCTCACCACTTCGCTCATTCGGAGACTATGGCTACACCTTC. It specifies CASSPLRSFGDYGYTF.

This sequence joins TRBV27 and TRBJ1-1; D is unresolved. The CDR3 is made up of 17 amino acids. V lost 6 bases and J 3 bases, leaving 23 bases between the germline ends. Germline V gene lookup returns CDR1 MNHEY and CDR2 SMNVEV (reference sequence). CDR3 DNA: TGTGCCAGCAGACCTGAGGCTTGGGGTCAGACCCACACTGAAGCTTTCTTT. Its protein is CASRPEAWGQTHTEAFF.

This clone was recorded a few times. The chain recombines TRBV28 with TRBJ1-2; the D gene is possibly TRBD1 (6 bases). The length of the CDR3 is 14 residues. Trimming cost V 5 bases and J 1 base, with 11 bases left between them. Germline V gene sequence: CDR1 MDHEN, CDR2 SYDVKM. Here the CDR3 reads CASSPGGLNYGYTF. The CDR3 DNA reads as TGTGCCAGCAGTCCCGGGGGGCTTAACTATGGCTACACCTTC.

The V gene is TRBV19, the J gene TRBJ1-1; the D is unclear. The CDR3 consists of 14 residues. Germline V gene sequence: CDR1 LNHDA, CDR2 SQIVND (reference sequence). Trimming left V 2 bases short and J 1 base short, with 8 bases between. CDR3 loop: CASSISSANTEAFF. The CDR3 region has the DNA TGTGCCAGTAGTATATCATCCGCGAACACTGAAGCTTTCTTT.

The J gene is TRBJ2-5, the V gene TRBV6-5, with D unclear. Deletions cut 7 bases from V and 5 bases from J, with 11 bases between. The CDR3 contains 12 residues. The V gene's germline CDR1 is MNHEY and CDR2 SVGAGI. The CDR3 DNA is TGTGCCAGCACCCTGTCCGGGGAGACCCAGTACTTC. As protein: CASTLSGETQYF.